Listed here are 15 T cell receptor beta chains from one sample, sequenced in a study of CD8 T cells in ankylosing spondylitis. General study points: In ankylosing spondylitis blood, a motif of 7 to 9 highly homologous TCR beta variants appeared characteristic.

Antigens for these TCRs are unknown. TCRdb passed the 5' RACE reads through MiXCR, listing each CDR3 protein once. The sample holds approximately 440,000 distinct CDR3 sequences, roughly 17% seen once. Sequencing input: blood, either unsorted or a sorted T cell fraction (not recorded which). The source is a male donor with ankylosing spondylitis.

The sample holds a few counts of this clonotype. V gene TRBV6-4 combines with J gene TRBJ2-7, with 8 bases aligning to TRBD1. V was clipped by 2 bases and J by 6 bases; unmatched bases: 9. The CDR3 has 15 residues. Germline CDR1 MRHNA, CDR2 SNTAGT. The CDR3 sequence: CASSDVPGGSPEQYF. CDR3 sequence (DNA): TGTGCCAGCAGTGACGTCCCAGGGGGCTCCCCCGAGCAGTACTTC.

The CDR3 nucleotides are TGTGCCAGCAGCTTAGCGAGGGGACTAGCTGCGACCAGCTCCTACAATGAGCAGTTCTTC. Protein: CASSLARGLAATSSYNEQFF. The chain has TRBV7-8 and TRBJ2-1; 9 nucleotides agree with TRBD2. The CDR3 covers 20 residues. Trimming took 0 bases from V and 0 from J; bases not matched to a gene: 12. Germline V gene lookup returns CDR1 SGHVS and CDR2 FQNEAQ.

This clonotype was detected a few times. The CDR3 here is CASNNWPGQLYTEAFF. The CDR3 DNA follows: TGCGCCAGCAACAATTGGCCGGGACAGCTCTACACTGAAGCTTTCTTT. The chain uses TRBV10-2 and TRBJ1-1, with 7 positions matching TRBD1. V lost 7 bases, J lost 3 bases, and 14 bases stayed unmatched. The CDR3 totals 16 residues. Germline CDR1 WSHSY, CDR2 SAAADI.

This clonotype was detected ten times or more. This chain connects TRBV4-2 to TRBJ1-5; D is unresolved. The CDR3 totals 18 residues. Germline V gives CDR1 LGHNA, CDR2 YNFKEQ. V was clipped by 0 bases and J by 1 base, with 16 bases between them. CDR3 sequence: CASSQDNGLYSSNQPQHF. The DNA for the CDR3 is TGTGCCAGCAGCCAAGATAACGGACTCTACTCGAGCAATCAGCCCCAGCATTTT.

This rearrangement joins TRBV6-1 to TRBJ2-5, with D perhaps assigned TRBD1 or TRBD2 (5 bases each). The CDR3 is made up of 12 amino acids. Germline loops: CDR1 MNHNS, CDR2 SASEGT. Trimming stripped 3 bases from V and 6 bases from J, with 8 bases between. The CDR3 here is CASSDQGQTQYF. As DNA, the CDR3 is TGTGCCAGCAGTGATCAGGGACAGACCCAGTACTTC.

There are a few counts of this clonotype. V and J are TRBV2 and TRBJ2-1; 9 nucleotides agree with TRBD2. The germline V gene encodes CDR1 SNHLY and CDR2 FYNNEI. The CDR3 is made up of 14 amino acids. Unmatched junction bases numbered 7, after V lost 7 bases and J lost 6 bases. The CDR3, as DNA: TGTGCCAGCACCCGGCTAGCGGGACTCAATGAGCAGTTCTTC. Protein: CASTRLAGLNEQFF.

The chain joins TRBV10-3 to TRBJ2-3; 7 bases agree with TRBD2. Germline trimming cut 4 bases from V and 1 base from J; bases unmatched to any gene: 8. Germline assignment: CDR1 ENHRY and CDR2 SYGVKD. The CDR3 runs 16 residues. DNA for the CDR3: TGTGCCATCAGTGGGAGCGGGAAGCAGGGCACAGATACGCAGTATTTT. This translates into CAISGSGKQGTDTQYF.

The chain has TRBV29-1 and TRBJ1-3; 8 bases match TRBD1. Germline V lookup: CDR1 SQVTM, CDR2 ANQGSEA. After removal of 6 bases from V and 3 bases from J, the junction contained 16 bases not matched to a gene. The CDR3 runs to 17 residues. CDR3 nucleotides: TGCAGCGTACCTATCCTCCACCCAGGGGGCCGTGGAAACACCATATATTTT. Its protein product is CSVPILHPGGRGNTIYF.

This clonotype has a handful of counts. The chain joins TRBV4-1 to TRBJ2-1; 9 bases fit TRBD1. The germline gives CDR1 MGHRA, CDR2 YSYEKL. V dropped 3 bases and J dropped 6; count of bases not matched to a gene: 3. The CDR3 sequence is 14 residues long. CDR3 in amino acids: CASSHMGQGNEQFF. The CDR3 coding sequence is TGCGCCAGCAGCCATATGGGACAGGGCAATGAGCAGTTCTTC.

This chain links TRBV2 with TRBJ1-5, with D perhaps matching TRBD1 (5 bases). Trimming cost V 2 bases and J 5 bases, with 7 bases left between them. Germline CDR1 reads SNHLY; CDR2 reads FYNNEI. The CDR3 sequence is 13 residues long. CDR3 nucleotide sequence: TGTGCCAGCAGTGAACAGGGTGATCAGCCCCAGCATTTT. Translation: CASSEQGDQPQHF.

This chain uses TRBV5-1 with TRBJ2-1; the D is unclear. CDR3 length equals 14 residues. Trimming stripped 1 base from V and 6 bases from J, with 11 bases between. The germline V gene encodes CDR1 SGHRS and CDR2 YFSETQ. The CDR3 sequence is CASSLFTSSNEQFF. Here the CDR3 DNA reads TGCGCCAGCAGCTTGTTCACCTCGTCCAATGAGCAGTTCTTC.

The chain has TRBV4-2 and TRBJ1-6; TRBD1 might be the D (6 bases). The germline V and J ends were trimmed by 0 bases and 6 bases, with 15 bases remaining between them. The germline V gene encodes CDR1 LGHNA and CDR2 YNFKEQ. The CDR3 runs 17 residues. Here the CDR3 reads CASSQDIGGLGNSPLHF. The DNA for the CDR3 is TGTGCCAGCAGCCAAGATATCGGGGGGCTCGGTAATTCACCCCTCCACTTT.

This clonotype was seen only a few times. The V call is TRBV27, the J call TRBJ2-5; D unclear. CDR1 is MNHEY and CDR2 is SMNVEV in the germline V gene (reference sequence). The CDR3 extends over 15 amino acids. V gave up 2 bases and J gave up 0 bases, with 10 bases separating them. The CDR3 nucleotides read TGTGCCAGCAGTTTAAGACTCTTAAACCAAGAGACCCAGTACTTC. As protein: CASSLRLLNQETQYF.

This clonotype showed up just a few times. V gene TRBV12-3 or TRBV12-4 combines with J gene TRBJ1-3; 7 bases line up with TRBD1. Losses at the gene ends were 11 bases for V and 1 base for J; bases not matched to a gene: 8. This CDR3 is 14 amino acids long. The CDR3 coding sequence is TGTGCCTTCTCCAGGGGGAGGTCTGGAAACACCATATATTTT. Translating it yields CAFSRGRSGNTIYF.

The sample holds a few counts of this clonotype. The chain recombines TRBV5-1 with TRBJ2-2, with 11 bases identical to TRBD1. Germline V lookup: CDR1 SGHRS, CDR2 YFSETQ. The J segment lost 6 bases and the V segment lost 4 bases, leaving 5 bases of the junction unmatched. CDR3 length: 15 amino acids. Here the CDR3 DNA reads TGCGCCAGCAGCATAGGACAGGGGGCCGCCGGGGAGCTGTTTTTT. Translating gives CASSIGQGAAGELFF.